Below are 13 T cell receptor beta chains sequenced from a single sample in a study of shared clonotypes between healthy human individuals. Using immunoSEQ multiplex PCR, the repertoire was profiled, and TCRdb retains in-frame clones only, with some absent. The sample has about 520,000 clones; 60% to 80% are singletons. The sample taken for sequencing was PBMCs. Receptor source: a woman in her thirties or forties in good health. Some clones in this sample may be carry-over from other donors' samples.

This clone has only one observation. The chain is built from TRBV4-1 and TRBJ2-1; 11 nucleotides match TRBD2. Germline trimming cut 2 bases from V and 0 bases from J; bases unmatched to any gene: 6. Germline V gene sequence: CDR1 MGHRA, CDR2 YSYEKL. The CDR3 loop spans 18 amino acids. DNA for the CDR3: TGCGCCAGCAGCCAAAGACTAGCGGGACTTAGCTCCTACAATGAGCAGTTCTTC. Protein sequence: CASSQRLAGLSSYNEQFF.

This rearrangement joins TRBV6-5 to TRBJ2-2; a possible D gene is TRBD1 (7 bases). CDR3 length: 15 amino acids. The V and J ends lost 5 bases and 5 bases respectively, with 15 bases between them. Germline V gene lookup returns CDR1 MNHEY and CDR2 SVGAGI. The CDR3 region is CASSKSGGRTGELFF. In DNA, the CDR3 is TGTGCCAGCAGTAAATCAGGGGGGAGGACCGGGGAGCTGTTTTTT.

J is TRBJ2-6 and V is TRBV5-6; the D is unclear. This CDR3 has 14 amino acids. Germline V gene data show CDR1 as SGHDT and CDR2 as YYEEEE. The ends were cut back, 4 bases at V and 2 bases at J, with 7 bases in the middle. In DNA form, the CDR3 reads TGTGCCAGCAGCCCGAGAGCTGGGGCCAACGTCCTGACTTTC. Its translation is CASSPRAGANVLTF. Together with reference TRBV5-6 and TRBJ2-6, the CDR3 gives the full variable domain: DAGVTQSPTHLIKTRGQQVTLRCSPKSGHDTVSWYQQALGQGPQFIFQYYEEEERQRGNFPDRFSGHQFPNYSSELNVNALLLGDSALYLCASSPRAGANVLTFGAGSRLTVL.

The chain recombines TRBV27 with TRBJ2-1, with 8 bases identical to TRBD2. The CDR3 has 15 residues. J was trimmed by 0 bases and V by 6 bases; bases with no gene match: 4. Germline CDR1 reads MNHEY; CDR2 reads SMNVEV (reference sequence). The CDR3 spells CASRNSGISYNEQFF. DNA of the CDR3: TGTGCCAGCAGAAATAGCGGGATCTCCTACAATGAGCAGTTCTTC.

Comment on this clone: One end of the junction does not line up with germline, which may come from a read error. The J gene is TRBJ2-7, the V gene TRBV5-1, with no clear D. Germline lookup yields CDR1 SGHRS and CDR2 YFSETQ. The CDR3 has 15 residues. The CDR3 is CASSLVVRWSSEQYF. The DNA for the CDR3 is TGCGCCAGCAGCTTGGTAGTGCGGTGGTCCTCCGAGCAGTACTTC.

The V gene is TRBV7-3, the J gene TRBJ2-3; the match to TRBD2 covers 7 bases. The trim removed 0 bases at V and 3 bases at J, leaving 6 bases unmatched. Per germline, CDR1 SGHTA and CDR2 FQGTGA. This CDR3 region has 16 residues. CDR3 bases: TGTGCCAGCAGCTTAACTCGCGGGAGCGAGACAGATACGCAGTATTTT. The encoded protein is CASSLTRGSETDTQYF.

The V and J genes are TRBV30 and TRBJ1-5, with D perhaps TRBD1 (6 bases). CDR3 size: 15 residues. Trimming removed 4 bases at V and 7 bases at J, with 20 bases between. Germline V gives CDR1 GTSNPN, CDR2 SVGIG (reference sequence). CDR3 residues: CAWTTPGHTRQPQHF. CDR3 nucleotide sequence: TGTGCCTGGACTACTCCGGGACACACCAGGCAGCCCCAGCATTTT.

This chain connects TRBV28 to TRBJ2-7; D possibly corresponds to TRBD1 (6 bases). The CDR3 loop spans 13 amino acids. The germline CDR1 and CDR2 sequences are MDHEN and SYDVKM. V lost 4 bases and J 1 base, leaving 8 bases between the germline ends. This CDR3 reads CASSYDRSYEQYF. DNA of the CDR3: TGTGCCAGCAGTTATGACAGGTCCTACGAGCAGTACTTC.

The chain uses TRBV5-4 and TRBJ1-5, with D hard to call. The V end was cut by 3 bases, the J end by 5 bases, with 9 bases between. Germline V lookup: CDR1 SGHNT, CDR2 YYREEE (reference sequence). The CDR3 sequence is 13 residues long. The CDR3 DNA is TGTGCCAGCAGCTCCTCAGGTGATCAGCCCCAGCATTTT. This encodes CASSSSGDQPQHF.

This chain joins TRBV2 and TRBJ2-1; D gene unclear. CDR1 is SNHLY, CDR2 FYNNEI, per germline. The length of the CDR3 is 11 residues. V gave up 2 bases and J gave up 8 bases, with 4 bases separating them. The CDR3 DNA reads as TGTGCCAGCAGTGAAACGTATGAGCAGTTCTTC. Translated: CASSETYEQFF.

V usage is TRBV30 and J usage is TRBJ1-1; possible D gene TRBD1, 5 bases. The CDR3 is made up of 11 amino acids. Germline CDR1 GTSNPN, CDR2 SVGIG (reference sequence). Trimming cost V 3 bases and J 11 bases, with 13 bases left between them. The CDR3 here is CAWSDQGSAFF. The DNA of the CDR3 is TGTGCCTGGAGCGACCAGGGAAGCGCTTTCTTT.

This chain uses TRBV7-3 with TRBJ2-1, with D unclear. Between the trimmed V and J ends, which lost 5 bases and 0 bases, there was a span of 11 bases. This CDR3 is 15 amino acids long. The germline gives CDR1 SGHTA, CDR2 FQGTGA. CDR3 nucleotides: TGTGCCAGCAGCGGTCCGGCCGCCTCCTACAATGAGCAGTTCTTC. This translates into CASSGPAASYNEQFF.

This chain uses TRBV10-3 with TRBJ2-3, with 7 bases matching TRBD1. Per germline, CDR1 ENHRY and CDR2 SYGVKD. With 8 bases clipped from V and 2 bases from J, the junction kept 7 bases outside the gene matches. CDR3 length: 14 residues. The CDR3 here is CAICPTGSTDTQYF. In DNA, the CDR3 is TGTGCCATCTGTCCGACAGGGTCCACAGATACGCAGTATTTT.